This TCR beta chain appears in the sequencing data of a study of blood T cell repertoires in COVID-19. TCRdb's table, derived via immunoSEQ multiplex PCR, lists solely in-frame clones and lacks some. This table has 350,000 to 400,000 clones, roughly 89% appearing once. The germline V gene has CDR1 KGHSH and CDR2 LQKENI. The CDR3 totals 13 residues. Losses at the gene ends were 0 bases for V and 6 bases for J; bases not matched to a gene: 2. The TCR originated in a man between 18 and 35 years old with active or convalescent COVID-19. The chain uses TRBV18 and TRBJ2-7; 7 nucleotides align to TRBD1. Sequencing input: peripheral blood. CDR3 coding DNA: TGTGCCAGCTCACCACCGGGACAGTTCGAGCAGTACTTC. As protein: CASSPPGQFEQYF.